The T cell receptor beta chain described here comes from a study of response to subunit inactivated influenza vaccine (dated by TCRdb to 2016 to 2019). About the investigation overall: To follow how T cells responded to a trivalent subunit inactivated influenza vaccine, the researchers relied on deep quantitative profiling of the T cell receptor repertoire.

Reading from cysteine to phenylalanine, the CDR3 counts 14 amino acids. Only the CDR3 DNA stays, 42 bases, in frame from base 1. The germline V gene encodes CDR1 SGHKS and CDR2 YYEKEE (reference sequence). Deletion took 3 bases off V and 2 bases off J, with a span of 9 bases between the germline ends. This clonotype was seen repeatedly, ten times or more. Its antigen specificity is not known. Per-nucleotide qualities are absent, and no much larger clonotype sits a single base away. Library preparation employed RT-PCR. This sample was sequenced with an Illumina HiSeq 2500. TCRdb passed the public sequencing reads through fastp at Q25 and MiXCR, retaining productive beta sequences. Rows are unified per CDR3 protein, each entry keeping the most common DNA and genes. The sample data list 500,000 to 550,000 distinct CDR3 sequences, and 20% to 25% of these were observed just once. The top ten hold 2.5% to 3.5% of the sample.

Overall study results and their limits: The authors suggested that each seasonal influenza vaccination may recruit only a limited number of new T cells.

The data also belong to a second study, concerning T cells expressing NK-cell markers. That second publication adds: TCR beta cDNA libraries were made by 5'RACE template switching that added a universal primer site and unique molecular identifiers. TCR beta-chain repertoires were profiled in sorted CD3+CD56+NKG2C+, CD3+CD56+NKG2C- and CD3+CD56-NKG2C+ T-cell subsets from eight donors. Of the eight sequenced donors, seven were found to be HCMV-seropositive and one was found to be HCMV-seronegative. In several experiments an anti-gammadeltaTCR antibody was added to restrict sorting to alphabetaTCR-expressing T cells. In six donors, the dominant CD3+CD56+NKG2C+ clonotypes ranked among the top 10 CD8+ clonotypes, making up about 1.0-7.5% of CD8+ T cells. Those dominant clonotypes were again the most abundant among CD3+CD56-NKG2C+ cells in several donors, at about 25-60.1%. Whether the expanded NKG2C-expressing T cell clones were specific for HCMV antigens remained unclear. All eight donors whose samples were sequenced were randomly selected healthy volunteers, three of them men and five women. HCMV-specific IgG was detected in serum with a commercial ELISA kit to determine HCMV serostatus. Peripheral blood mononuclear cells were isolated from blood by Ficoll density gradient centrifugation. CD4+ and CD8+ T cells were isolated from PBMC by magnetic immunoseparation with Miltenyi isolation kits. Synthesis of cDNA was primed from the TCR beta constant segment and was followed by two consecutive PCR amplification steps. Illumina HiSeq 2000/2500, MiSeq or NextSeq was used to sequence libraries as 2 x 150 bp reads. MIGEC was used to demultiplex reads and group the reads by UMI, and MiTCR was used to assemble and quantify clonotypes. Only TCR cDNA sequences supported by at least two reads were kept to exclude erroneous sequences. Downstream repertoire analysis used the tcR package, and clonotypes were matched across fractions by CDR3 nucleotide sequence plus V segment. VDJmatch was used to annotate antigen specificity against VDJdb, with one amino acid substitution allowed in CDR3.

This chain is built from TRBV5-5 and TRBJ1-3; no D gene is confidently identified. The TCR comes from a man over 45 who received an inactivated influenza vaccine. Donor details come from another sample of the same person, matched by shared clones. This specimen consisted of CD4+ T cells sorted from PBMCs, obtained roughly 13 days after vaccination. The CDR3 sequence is CASSSPGPGNTIYF. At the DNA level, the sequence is TGTGCCAGCAGCTCTCCGGGCCCTGGAAACACCATATATTTT.